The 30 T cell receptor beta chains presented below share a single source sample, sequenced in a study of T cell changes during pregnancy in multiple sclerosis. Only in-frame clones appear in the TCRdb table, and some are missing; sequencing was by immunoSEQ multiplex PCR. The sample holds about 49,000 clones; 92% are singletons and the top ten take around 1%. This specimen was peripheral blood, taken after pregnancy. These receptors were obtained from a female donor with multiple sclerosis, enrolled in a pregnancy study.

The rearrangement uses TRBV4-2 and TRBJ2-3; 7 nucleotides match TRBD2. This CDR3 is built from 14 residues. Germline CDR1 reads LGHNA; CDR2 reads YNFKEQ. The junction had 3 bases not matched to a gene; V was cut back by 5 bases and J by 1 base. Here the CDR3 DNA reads TGTGCCAGCAGCACCCGGGGGGGCACAGATACGCAGTATTTT. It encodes CASSTRGGTDTQYF.

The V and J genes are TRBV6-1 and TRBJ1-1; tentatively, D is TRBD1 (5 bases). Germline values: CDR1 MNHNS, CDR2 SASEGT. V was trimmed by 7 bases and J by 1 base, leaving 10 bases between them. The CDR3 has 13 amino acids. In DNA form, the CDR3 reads TGTGCCAGCACCTACGGGGGGAACACTGAAGCTTTCTTT. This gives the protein CASTYGGNTEAFF.

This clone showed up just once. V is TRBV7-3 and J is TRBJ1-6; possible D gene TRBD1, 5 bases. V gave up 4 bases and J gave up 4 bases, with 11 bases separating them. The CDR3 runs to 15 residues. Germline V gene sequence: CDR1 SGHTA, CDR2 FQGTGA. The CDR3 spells CASSSGALYNSPLHF. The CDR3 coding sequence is TGTGCCAGCAGCTCTGGGGCACTATATAATTCACCCCTCCACTTT.

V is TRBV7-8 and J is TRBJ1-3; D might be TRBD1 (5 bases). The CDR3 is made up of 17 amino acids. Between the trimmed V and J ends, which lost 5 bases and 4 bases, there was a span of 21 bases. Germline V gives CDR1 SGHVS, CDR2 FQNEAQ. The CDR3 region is CASSPGASLIPGNTIYF. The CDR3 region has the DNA TGTGCCAGCAGCCCTGGGGCAAGTCTAATCCCGGGAAACACCATATATTTT. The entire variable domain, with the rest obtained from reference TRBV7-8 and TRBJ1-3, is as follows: GAGVSQSPRYKVAKRGQDVALRCDPISGHVSLFWYQQALGQGPEFLTYFQNEAQLDKSGLPSDRFFAERPEGSVSTLKIQRTQQEDSAVYLCASSPGASLIPGNTIYFGEGSWLTVV.

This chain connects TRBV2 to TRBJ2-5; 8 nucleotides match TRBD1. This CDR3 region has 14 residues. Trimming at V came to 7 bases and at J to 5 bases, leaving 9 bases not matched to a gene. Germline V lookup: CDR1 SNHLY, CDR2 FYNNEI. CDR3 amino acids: CASNVDRVQETQYF. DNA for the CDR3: TGTGCCAGCAACGTGGACAGGGTTCAGGAGACCCAGTACTTC.

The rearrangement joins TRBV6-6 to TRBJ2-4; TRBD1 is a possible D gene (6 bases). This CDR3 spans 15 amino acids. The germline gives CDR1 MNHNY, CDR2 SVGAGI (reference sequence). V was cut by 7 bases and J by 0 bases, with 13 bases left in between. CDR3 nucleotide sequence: TGTGCCAGCACCGGGACAATCCTAGCCAAAAACATTCAGTACTTC. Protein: CASTGTILAKNIQYF.

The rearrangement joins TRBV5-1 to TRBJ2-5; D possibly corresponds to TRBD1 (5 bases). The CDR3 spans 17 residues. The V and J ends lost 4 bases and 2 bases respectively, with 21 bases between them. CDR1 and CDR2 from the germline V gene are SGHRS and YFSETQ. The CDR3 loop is CASSPDTGSRVQETQYF. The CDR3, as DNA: TGCGCCAGCAGCCCGGATACAGGTTCCAGAGTTCAAGAGACCCAGTACTTC.

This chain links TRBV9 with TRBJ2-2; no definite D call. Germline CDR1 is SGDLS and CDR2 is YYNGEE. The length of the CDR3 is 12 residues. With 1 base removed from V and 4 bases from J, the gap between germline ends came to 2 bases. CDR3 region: CASSVLTGELFF. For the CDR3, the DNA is TGTGCCAGCAGCGTACTCACCGGGGAGCTGTTTTTT.

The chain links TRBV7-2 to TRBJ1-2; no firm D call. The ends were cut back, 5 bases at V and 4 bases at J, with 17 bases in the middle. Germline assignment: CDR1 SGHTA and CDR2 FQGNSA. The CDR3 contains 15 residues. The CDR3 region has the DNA TGTGCCAGCAGCCACCACAGCGGGCTGGGCTATGGCTACACCTTC. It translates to CASSHHSGLGYGYTF.

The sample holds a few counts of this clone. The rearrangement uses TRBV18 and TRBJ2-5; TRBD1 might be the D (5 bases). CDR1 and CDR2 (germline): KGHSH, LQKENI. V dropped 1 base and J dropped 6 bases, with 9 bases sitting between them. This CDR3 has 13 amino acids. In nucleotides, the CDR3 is TGTGCCAGCTCACCACGTGCAGGGAAGACCCAGTACTTC. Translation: CASSPRAGKTQYF.

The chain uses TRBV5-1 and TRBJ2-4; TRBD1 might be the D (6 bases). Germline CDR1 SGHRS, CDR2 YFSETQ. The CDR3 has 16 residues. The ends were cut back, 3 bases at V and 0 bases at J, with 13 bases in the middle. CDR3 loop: CASSWGTSLAKNIQYF. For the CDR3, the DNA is TGCGCCAGCAGCTGGGGGACAAGCCTAGCCAAAAACATTCAGTACTTC.

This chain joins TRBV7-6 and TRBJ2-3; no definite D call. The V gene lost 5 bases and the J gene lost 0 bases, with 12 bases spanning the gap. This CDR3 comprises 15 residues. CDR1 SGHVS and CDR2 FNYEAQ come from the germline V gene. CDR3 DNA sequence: TGTGCCAGCAGCACTCCTCCGGGTAGCACAGATACGCAGTATTTT. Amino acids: CASSTPPGSTDTQYF.

CDR3 in DNA: TGTGCGATCAGGGGCCGGGGCGGCTACACCTTC. Encoded protein: CAIRGRGGYTF. The chain recombines TRBV6-6 with TRBJ1-2; D possibly corresponds to TRBD1 (6 bases). This CDR3 spans 11 amino acids. Germline lookup yields CDR1 MNHNY and CDR2 SVGAGI (reference sequence).

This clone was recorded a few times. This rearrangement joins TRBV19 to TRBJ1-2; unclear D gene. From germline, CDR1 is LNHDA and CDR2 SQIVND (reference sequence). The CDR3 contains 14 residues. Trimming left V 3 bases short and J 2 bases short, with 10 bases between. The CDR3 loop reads CASSMRPENYGYTF. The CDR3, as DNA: TGTGCCAGTAGTATGAGGCCGGAGAACTATGGCTACACCTTC.

The CDR3 sequence: CASSRDSTGELFF. CDR3 bases: TGTGCCAGCAGTCGGGACTCGACCGGGGAGCTGTTTTTT. The chain uses TRBV6-6 and TRBJ2-2; tentatively, D is TRBD2 (6 bases). The CDR3 consists of 13 residues. V lost 5 bases, J lost 5 bases, and 9 bases lay in between. Germline-derived CDR1 and CDR2 are MNHNY and SVGAGI (reference sequence).

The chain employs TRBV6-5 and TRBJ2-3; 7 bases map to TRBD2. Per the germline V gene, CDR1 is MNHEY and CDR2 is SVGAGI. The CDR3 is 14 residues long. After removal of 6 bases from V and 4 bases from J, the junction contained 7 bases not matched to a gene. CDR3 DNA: TGTGCCAGCAGGGTCCCGGGAGGCGCAGATACGCAGTATTTT. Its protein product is CASRVPGGADTQYF.

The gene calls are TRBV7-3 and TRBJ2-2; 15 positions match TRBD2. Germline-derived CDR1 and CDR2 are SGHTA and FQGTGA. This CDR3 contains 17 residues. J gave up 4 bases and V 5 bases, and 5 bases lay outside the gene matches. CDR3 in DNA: TGTGCCAGCAGCCGGACTAGCGGGGGGGCGGGCACCGGGGAGCTGTTTTTT. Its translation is CASSRTSGGAGTGELFF.

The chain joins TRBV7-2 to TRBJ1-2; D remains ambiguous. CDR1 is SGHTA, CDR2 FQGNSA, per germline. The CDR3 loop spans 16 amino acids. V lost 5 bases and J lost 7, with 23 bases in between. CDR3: CASSPPGGRLQGGYTF. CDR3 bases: TGTGCCAGCAGCCCCCCGGGAGGGAGGCTCCAAGGTGGCTACACCTTC.

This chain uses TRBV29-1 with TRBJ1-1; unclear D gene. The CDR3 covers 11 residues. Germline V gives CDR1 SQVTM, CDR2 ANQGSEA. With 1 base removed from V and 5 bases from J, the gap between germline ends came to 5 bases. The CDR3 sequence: CSVEGSTEAFF. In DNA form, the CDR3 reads TGCAGCGTTGAAGGGAGTACTGAAGCTTTCTTT.

For the CDR3, the DNA is TGTGCCAGCACTCTAGCCTTTCCCGGGGAGCTGTTTTTT. Translating gives CASTLAFPGELFF. The rearrangement joins TRBV5-5 to TRBJ2-2; a weak D match, TRBD2 (5 bases). CDR3 length equals 13 residues. Germline values: CDR1 SGHKS, CDR2 YYEKEE (reference sequence). The V gene lost 6 bases and the J gene lost 6 bases, with 12 bases spanning the gap. Full variable domain (outside the CDR3, taken from reference TRBV5-5 and TRBJ2-2): DAGVTQSPTHLIKTRGQQVTLRCSPISGHKSVSWYQQVLGQGPQFIFQYYEKEERGRGNFPDRFSARQFPNYSSELNVNALLLGDSALYLCASTLAFPGELFFGEGSRLTVL.

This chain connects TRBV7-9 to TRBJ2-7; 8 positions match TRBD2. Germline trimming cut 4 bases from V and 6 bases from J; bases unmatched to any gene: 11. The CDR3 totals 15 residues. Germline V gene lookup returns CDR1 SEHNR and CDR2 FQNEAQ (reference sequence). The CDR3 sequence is CASSSRGGRGLEQYF. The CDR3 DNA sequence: TGTGCCAGCAGCTCCCGGGGGGGGAGAGGCCTCGAGCAGTACTTC.

CDR3 bases: TGTGCCAGCTCACCGATTGGGACAGGGTCTGAAAAACTGTTTTTT. Amino acids: CASSPIGTGSEKLFF. The V and J genes are TRBV18 and TRBJ1-4; 9 bases fit TRBD1. CDR3 length: 15 amino acids. The germline V gene has CDR1 KGHSH and CDR2 LQKENI. V lost 3 bases, J lost 7 bases, and 6 bases stayed unmatched.

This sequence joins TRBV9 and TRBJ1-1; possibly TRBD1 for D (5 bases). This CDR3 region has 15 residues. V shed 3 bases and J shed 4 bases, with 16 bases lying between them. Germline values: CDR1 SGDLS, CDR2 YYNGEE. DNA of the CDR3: TGTGCCAGCAGCGCCGGCGACAGTCGGTCCACTGAAGCTTTCTTT. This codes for CASSAGDSRSTEAFF. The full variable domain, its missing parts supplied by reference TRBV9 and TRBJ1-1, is DSGVTQTPKHLITATGQRVTLRCSPRSGDLSVYWYQQSLDQGLQFLIQYYNGEERAKGNILERFSAQQFPDLHSELNLSSLELGDSALYFCASSAGDSRSTEAFFGQGTRLTVV.

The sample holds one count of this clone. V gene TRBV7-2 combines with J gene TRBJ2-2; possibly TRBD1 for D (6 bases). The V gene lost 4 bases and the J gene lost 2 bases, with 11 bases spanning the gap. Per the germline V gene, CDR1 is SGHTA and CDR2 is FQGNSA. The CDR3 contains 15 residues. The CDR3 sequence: CASSSRTANTGELFF. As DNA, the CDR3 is TGTGCCAGCAGCTCCCGGACAGCAAACACCGGGGAGCTGTTTTTT.

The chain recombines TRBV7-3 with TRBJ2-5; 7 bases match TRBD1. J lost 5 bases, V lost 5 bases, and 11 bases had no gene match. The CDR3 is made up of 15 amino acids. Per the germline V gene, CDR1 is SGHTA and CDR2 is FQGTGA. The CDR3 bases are TGTGCCAGCAGCCCCGACAGGGAGTTGCAGGAGACCCAGTACTTC. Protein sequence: CASSPDRELQETQYF.

CDR3 residues: CASMAGGATQYF. CDR3 nucleotides: TGCGCCAGCATGGCTGGCGGGGCTACGCAGTATTTT. The chain combines TRBV10-2 with TRBJ2-3; weak D call: TRBD2 (6 bases). The V end was cut by 7 bases, the J end by 8 bases, with 13 bases between. In germline, CDR1 is WSHSY, CDR2 SAAADI. This CDR3 region has 12 residues.

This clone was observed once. For the CDR3, the DNA is TGTGCCAGCATCACTCGGTTACTCTCTGGAAACACCATATATTTT. Protein sequence: CASITRLLSGNTIYF. The genes are TRBV6-1 and TRBJ1-3; D remains unclear. The V gene's germline CDR1 is MNHNS and CDR2 SASEGT. This CDR3 region has 15 residues. V was pared by 7 bases and J by 0 bases, with 13 bases between.

CDR3 coding DNA: TGTGCCAGCAGCTTAACCGGGACAAACCTCTACGAGCAGTACTTC. Translation gives CASSLTGTNLYEQYF. V usage is TRBV7-8 and J usage is TRBJ2-7, with D possibly TRBD1 on 6 matching bases. V shed 2 bases and J shed 3 bases, with 14 bases lying between them. CDR3 size: 15 residues. Germline V gives CDR1 SGHVS, CDR2 FQNEAQ.

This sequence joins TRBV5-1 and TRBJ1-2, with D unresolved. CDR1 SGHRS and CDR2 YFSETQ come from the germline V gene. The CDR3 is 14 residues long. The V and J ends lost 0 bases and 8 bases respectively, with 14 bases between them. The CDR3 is CASSLDPTSSGYTF. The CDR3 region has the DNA TGCGCCAGCAGCTTGGACCCCACCTCGAGCGGCTACACCTTC.

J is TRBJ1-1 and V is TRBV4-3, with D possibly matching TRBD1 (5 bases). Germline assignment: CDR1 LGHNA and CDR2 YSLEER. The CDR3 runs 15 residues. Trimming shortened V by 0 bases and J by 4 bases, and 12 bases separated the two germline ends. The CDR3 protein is CASSQEAWGVTEAFF. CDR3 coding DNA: TGCGCCAGCAGCCAAGAAGCGTGGGGGGTCACTGAAGCTTTCTTT.